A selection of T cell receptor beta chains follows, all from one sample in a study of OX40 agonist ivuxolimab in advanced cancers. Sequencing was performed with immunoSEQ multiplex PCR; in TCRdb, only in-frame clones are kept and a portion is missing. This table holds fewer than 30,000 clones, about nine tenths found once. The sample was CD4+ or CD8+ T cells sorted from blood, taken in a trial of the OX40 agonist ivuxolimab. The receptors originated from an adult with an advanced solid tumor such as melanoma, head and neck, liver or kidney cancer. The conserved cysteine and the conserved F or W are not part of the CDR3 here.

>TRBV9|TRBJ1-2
ASSSAGQPYGYT
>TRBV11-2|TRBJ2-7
ASSLDLYEQY
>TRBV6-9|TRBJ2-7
ASSYRALIHEQY
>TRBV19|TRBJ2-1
ASRPEGWGYNEQF
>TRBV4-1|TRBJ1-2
ASSQDSVEQVNGYT
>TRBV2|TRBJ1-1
ASSEAPGTGYTEAF
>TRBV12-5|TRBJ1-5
ASSLDGNQPQH
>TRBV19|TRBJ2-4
ASSIFGQGEDIQY
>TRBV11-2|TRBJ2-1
ASSLDGVRGTLYNEQF
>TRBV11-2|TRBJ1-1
ASSTGTDFRTEAF
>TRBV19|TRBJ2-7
ASSGLGQGGLEQY
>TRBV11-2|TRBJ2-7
ASSLAGEGDEQY
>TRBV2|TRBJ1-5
ASRDGQGRQPQH
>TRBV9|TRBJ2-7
ASSVTGSEQY
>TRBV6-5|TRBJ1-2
ASSFLGASNGYT
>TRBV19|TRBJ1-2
ASSIGANYGYT
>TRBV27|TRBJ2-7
ASSPGTSGPYEQY
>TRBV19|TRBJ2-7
ATQAGLSYEQY
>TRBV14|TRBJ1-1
ASSQLEATEAF
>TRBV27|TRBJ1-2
ASSLTEYYGYT
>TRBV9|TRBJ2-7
AGSVGTAYEQY
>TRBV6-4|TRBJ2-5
ASGSRIPEY
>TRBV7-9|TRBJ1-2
ASSLGTGTNYGYT
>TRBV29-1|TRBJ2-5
SVALLAGAQETQY
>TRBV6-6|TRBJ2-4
ASSRIPGAKNIQY
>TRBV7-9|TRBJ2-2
ASSPRTAGGELF
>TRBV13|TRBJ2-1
ASSFRLASGAGGEQF
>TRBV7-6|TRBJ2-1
ASSPTESGIQF
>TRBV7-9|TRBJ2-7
ASSIDPGEQY
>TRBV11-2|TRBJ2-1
ASSLVLAGIYNEQF
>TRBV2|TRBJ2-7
ASSAGGPSEQY
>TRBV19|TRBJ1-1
ASSISPGGNTEAF
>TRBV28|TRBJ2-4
ASSLGDGTGENIQY
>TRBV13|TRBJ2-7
ASSLGPGSSYEQY
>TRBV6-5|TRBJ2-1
ASSYSPGGAHEQF
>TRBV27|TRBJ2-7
ASSPVTGSTYEQY
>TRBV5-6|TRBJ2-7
ASSWHYSNSYEQY
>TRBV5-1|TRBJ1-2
ASSLVGQGDGYT
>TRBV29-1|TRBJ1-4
SAGPQLGDEKLF
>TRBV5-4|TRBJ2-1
ASSLARGNEQF